The present T cell receptor beta chain was sequenced within a study of blood T cells in healthy people across ages. Study-wide points: Researchers said unsorted PBMCs prevented a conclusive naive versus antigen-experienced comparison. Long-lived donors carried more naive CD4+ cells and greater diversity than aged donors.

V lost 2 bases, J lost 6 bases, and 20 bases lay in between. From germline, CDR1 is DFQATT and CDR2 SNEGSKA (reference sequence). The CDR3 contains 16 residues. Combining a sample-barcoded 5' primer with a J-beta primer mix, a second PCR ran for 7 to 11 cycles. Sequencing recovered at least 3 million CDR3-containing paired-end reads from each sample. One entry per CDR3 protein, called by TCRdb with MiXCR from the 5' RACE reads. The repertoire includes just over 1 million distinct CDR3 sequences, 35% to 50% of them detected once, and under 20% sits in the top ten. With regard to this clonotype: The antigen remains undetermined.

Sequencing was carried out using blood. The J gene is TRBJ2-1, the V gene TRBV20-1, with a possible D match to TRBD1 (6 bases). The TCR was taken from a woman in her fifties or sixties in good health. The CDR3 nucleotides read TGCAGTGCTAGACAGGGGTTCGCGTCACCGGTCAATGAGCAGTTCTTC. Its translation: CSARQGFASPVNEQFF.